This entry lists 17 T cell receptor beta chains sequenced from one sample in a study of regulatory T cells in long-lasting Graves disease. The TCR beta library used iRepertoire HTBI primers with Arm-PCR amplification of CDR3. TCRdb reanalysed the multiplex PCR reads using MiXCR and keeps one entry per CDR3 protein. The table records 650,000 to 850,000 distinct CDR3 sequences, about 32% of them present only once. The time point: persistent/refractory GD, antithyroid drugs over 5 years with positive TRAb. Scientists built the TCR library using RNA that was extracted from PBMCs. This sample comprised peripheral blood mononuclear cells (PBMCs), obtained when the disease was refractory, from a patient treated with antithyroid drugs. These receptors came from a female donor with Graves disease.

The V call is TRBV25-1, the J call TRBJ2-5; D is perhaps TRBD2 (5 bases). Germline CDR1 reads MGHDK; CDR2 reads SYGVNS. The CDR3 covers 14 residues. With 3 bases removed from V and 5 bases from J, the gap between germline ends came to 13 bases. The CDR3 DNA sequence: TGTGCCAGCAGTGACGCTATCAGAGGGGAGACCCAGTACTTC. Protein sequence: CASSDAIRGETQYF.

The J gene is TRBJ1-6, the V gene TRBV30; unclear D gene. The V and J ends lost 0 bases and 8 bases respectively, with 8 bases between them. The CDR3 is 13 amino acids. Per germline, CDR1 GTSNPN and CDR2 SVGIG (reference sequence). The CDR3 DNA is TGTGCCTGGAGTGTAAATGAGGATTCACCCCTCCACTTT. This gives the protein CAWSVNEDSPLHF.

The chain uses TRBV29-1 and TRBJ2-5, with 8 bases identical to TRBD2. With 7 bases clipped from V and 13 bases from J, the junction kept 11 bases outside the gene matches. CDR3 length: 11 amino acids. Germline CDR1 SQVTM, CDR2 ANQGSEA. The CDR3 coding sequence is TGCAGCGCCGAAATTAGCGGGGACCGGTACTTC. Residues: CSAEISGDRYF.

This chain uses TRBV7-9 with TRBJ2-7, with 10 bases fitting TRBD2. This CDR3 comprises 16 residues. The trim removed 5 bases at V and 2 bases at J, leaving 9 bases unmatched. In germline, CDR1 is SEHNR, CDR2 FQNEAQ (reference sequence). The CDR3 loop reads CASSPTSGSRPYEQYF. The CDR3, as DNA: TGTGCCAGCAGCCCGACTAGCGGGTCCCGGCCCTACGAGCAGTACTTC. Looking up the rest from reference TRBV7-9 and TRBJ2-7 gives the full variable domain: DTGVSQNPRHKITKRGQNVTFRCDPISEHNRLYWYRQTLGQGPEFLTYFQNEAQLEKSRLLSDRFSAERPKGSFSTLEIQRTEQGDSAMYLCASSPTSGSRPYEQYFGPGTRLTVT.

As to this clonotype: This may be a read error: a much more frequent sequence differs by one nucleotide. The rearrangement joins TRBV11-2 to TRBJ2-5; D gene ambiguous. Germline CDR1 reads SGHAT; CDR2 reads FQNNGV. The CDR3 sequence is 12 residues long. CDR3 DNA: TGTGCCGGCAGCTCGTCCGGAGAGACCCAGTACTTC. Translating gives CAGSSSGETQYF.

This clonotype was seen only a few times. The rearrangement links TRBV25-1 to TRBJ1-6, with 7 nucleotides matching TRBD1. V lost 1 base and J lost 8; bases outside the gene matches: 8. The CDR3 is 16 amino acids. CDR1 MGHDK and CDR2 SYGVNS come from the germline V gene. In DNA, the CDR3 is TGTGCCAGCAGTGAATGGGGACAGCGATCCGATTCACCCCTCCACTTT. This sequence encodes CASSEWGQRSDSPLHF.

A note on this clonotype: A far larger clone lies a single base away; this is likely a read error. The chain uses TRBV6-5 and TRBJ1-2, with 7 bases identical to TRBD1. V was clipped by 0 bases and J by 2 bases; unmatched bases: 3. The length of the CDR3 is 15 residues. Germline-derived CDR1 and CDR2 are MNHEY and SVGAGI. The CDR3 protein is CASSYSRQGNYGYTF. In nucleotides, the CDR3 is TGTGCCAGCAGTTACTCGAGACAGGGAAACTATGGCTACACCTTC.

This clonotype was counted a few times. This sequence joins TRBV12-3 or TRBV12-4 and TRBJ2-2; maybe TRBD2 (8 bases). V lost 6 bases and J 4 bases, leaving 15 bases between the germline ends. The CDR3 loop spans 15 amino acids. The CDR3 spells CASRGTRQGTGELFF. As DNA, the CDR3 is TGTGCCAGCAGGGGGACTAGACAGGGCACCGGGGAGCTGTTTTTT.

V and J are TRBV30 and TRBJ1-1, with D possibly being TRBD1 (6 bases). The CDR3 is 11 amino acids. The germline CDR1 and CDR2 sequences are GTSNPN and SVGIG (reference sequence). V was trimmed by 4 bases and J by 8 bases, leaving 11 bases between them. CDR3 nucleotide sequence: TGTGCCTGGACTACAGGGCCCGAAGCTTTCTTT. Protein product: CAWTTGPEAFF.

The chain employs TRBV29-1 and TRBJ2-7; either TRBD1 or TRBD2 may supply D (5 bases each). V dropped 5 bases and J dropped 1 base, with 9 bases sitting between them. This CDR3 contains 12 residues. CDR1 is SQVTM, CDR2 ANQGSEA, per germline. For the CDR3, the DNA is TGCAGCGTTTGGGGGTCTTCCTACGAGCAGTACTTC. This gives the protein CSVWGSSYEQYF.

This rearrangement joins TRBV29-1 to TRBJ2-6; no firm D call. Germline V lookup: CDR1 SQVTM, CDR2 ANQGSEA. Trimming shortened V by 5 bases and J by 6 bases, and 8 bases separated the two germline ends. The CDR3 spans 12 residues. The CDR3 nucleotides read TGCAGCGTTTTTTTTGAGGCCAACGTCCTGACTTTC. Protein sequence: CSVFFEANVLTF.

This chain connects TRBV5-1 to TRBJ1-1, with D perhaps TRBD1 (5 bases). V lost 1 base and J lost 4, with 11 bases in between. Per the germline V gene, CDR1 is SGHRS and CDR2 is YFSETQ. The CDR3 is 14 amino acids. As DNA, the CDR3 is TGCGCCAGCAGCTTGAATATCGGGACCACTGAAGCTTTCTTT. As protein: CASSLNIGTTEAFF.

This clonotype was recorded many times. The V and J genes are TRBV2 and TRBJ1-6; D is unclear. This CDR3 comprises 14 residues. CDR1 and CDR2 from the germline V gene are SNHLY and FYNNEI. The V end lost 6 bases, the J end lost 6 bases, and 12 bases lay between the germline ends. Written as DNA, the CDR3 is TGTGCCAGCAGGGTACAGCTCATTAATTCACCCCTCCACTTT. This translates into CASRVQLINSPLHF.

This clonotype occurred a few times. V usage is TRBV30 and J usage is TRBJ1-2, with a weak D call TRBD1 (6 bases). The CDR3 has 13 residues. V lost 5 bases, J lost 5 bases, and 15 bases lay in between. Germline CDR1 reads GTSNPN; CDR2 reads SVGIG (reference sequence). The CDR3 DNA reads as TGTGCCTGGCGACTACAGGGAGAGTATGGCTACACCTTC. This gives the protein CAWRLQGEYGYTF.

On this clonotype itself: An end of the junction does not agree with germline; a read error may underlie this. This sequence joins TRBV30 and TRBJ1-4, with D uncertain. CDR3 length equals 18 residues. Looked up from germline, CDR1 is GTSNPN and CDR2 is SVGIG (reference sequence). CDR3 protein: CARSGRSSGNPTNEKLFF. The CDR3 DNA reads TGTGCCCGGAGTGGACGGTCCTCGGGAAATCCAACTAATGAAAAACTGTTTTTT.

This chain connects TRBV3-1 to TRBJ2-7; D remains unclear. Germline V gene lookup returns CDR1 LGHDT and CDR2 YNNKEL (reference sequence). V was clipped by 2 bases and J by 2 bases, with 7 bases between them. This CDR3 region has 13 residues. CDR3 nucleotides: TGTGCCAGCAGCCAACCATCAACCTACGAGCAGTACTTC. It encodes CASSQPSTYEQYF.

This clonotype appeared a few times. The chain is built from TRBV5-1 and TRBJ1-1, with TRBD1 as a possible D gene (5 bases). The CDR3 extends over 16 amino acids. Germline CDR1 is SGHRS and CDR2 is YFSETQ. The V end lost 0 bases, the J end lost 5 bases, and 17 bases lay between the germline ends. DNA for the CDR3: TGCGCCAGCAGCTTGGCCTGGGTGAGGGGAGGTACTGAAGCTTTCTTT. This encodes CASSLAWVRGGTEAFF.